The 6 T cell receptor beta chains below were found in one sample sequenced in a study of shared clonotypes between healthy human individuals. Assay used: immunoSEQ multiplex PCR; TCRdb lists only in-frame clones, some missing. The table shows 2 million to 3 million clones, with under 95% occurring only once. The sequenced sample consisted of naive CD4+ T cells from PBMCs. Subset reported: CD45RA+ positively selected. The receptors shown here come from a man aged 18 to 30 in good health. Some clones in this sample may be carry-over from other donors' samples.

The chain is built from TRBV15 and TRBJ2-7, with D perhaps given as TRBD1 or TRBD2 (5 bases each). CDR1 and CDR2 (germline): LNHNV, YYDKDF (reference sequence). V lost 1 base and J lost 4, with 20 bases in between. This CDR3 is 17 amino acids long. CDR3 DNA: TGTGCCACCAGCAGAGTCGGTCTGAGGGGCCTCGGATACGAGCAGTACTTC. Translated, it gives CATSRVGLRGLGYEQYF.

The rearrangement uses TRBV28 and TRBJ1-2; no definite D call. The CDR3 has 13 residues. The germline V gene encodes CDR1 MDHEN and CDR2 SYDVKM. V dropped 2 bases and J dropped 8 bases, with 12 bases sitting between them. CDR3 region: CASSLPQVRGYTF. In DNA, the CDR3 is TGTGCCAGCAGTTTACCTCAGGTGAGAGGCTACACCTTC.

The V and J genes are TRBV19 and TRBJ1-2; 7 bases fit TRBD1. The CDR3 runs to 13 residues. Germline V lookup: CDR1 LNHDA, CDR2 SQIVND (reference sequence). J was trimmed by 3 bases and V by 6 bases; bases with no gene match: 4. For the CDR3, the DNA is TGTGCCAGTAGACTCGACAGGGACTATGGCTACACCTTC. Translating it yields CASRLDRDYGYTF.

The gene calls are TRBV5-1 and TRBJ2-7; D is unclear. The germline V gene encodes CDR1 SGHRS and CDR2 YFSETQ. V lost 1 base and J lost 5, with 4 bases in between. This CDR3 has 11 residues. Here the CDR3 DNA reads TGCGCCAGCAGCTTGACGGACGAGCAGTACTTC. Translation: CASSLTDEQYF.

The chain has TRBV4-3 and TRBJ2-7; D ambiguous. The CDR3 is made up of 14 amino acids. V was shortened by 3 bases and J by 6 bases, with 15 bases between the two germline ends. Germline V gene lookup returns CDR1 LGHNA and CDR2 YSLEER. CDR3 sequence reads: CASSHRTGRFEQYF. DNA of the CDR3: TGCGCCAGCAGCCATCGGACGGGCCGTTTCGAGCAGTACTTC.

The genes are TRBV2 and TRBJ2-1; D possibly corresponds to TRBD2 (6 bases). The CDR3 length is 12 residues. CDR1 SNHLY and CDR2 FYNNEI come from the germline V gene. Trimming stripped 4 bases from V and 9 bases from J, with 10 bases between. CDR3: CASSGEVAEQFF. CDR3 nucleotides: TGTGCCAGCAGTGGGGAGGTTGCTGAGCAGTTCTTC.